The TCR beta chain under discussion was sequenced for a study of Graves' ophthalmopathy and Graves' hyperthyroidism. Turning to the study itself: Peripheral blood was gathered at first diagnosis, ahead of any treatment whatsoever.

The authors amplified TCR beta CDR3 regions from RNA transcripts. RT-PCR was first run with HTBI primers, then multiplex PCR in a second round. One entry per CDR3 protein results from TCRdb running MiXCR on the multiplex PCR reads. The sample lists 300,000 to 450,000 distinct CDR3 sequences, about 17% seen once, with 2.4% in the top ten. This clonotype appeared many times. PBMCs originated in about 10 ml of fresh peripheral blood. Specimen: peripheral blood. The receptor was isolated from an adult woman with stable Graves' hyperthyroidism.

CDR3 nucleotide sequence: TGTGCCAGCAGTGCTGGGACAGGGAGGTTGAACACTGAAGCTTTCTTT. Translating gives CASSAGTGRLNTEAFF. This rearrangement joins TRBV2 to TRBJ1-1; 9 bases fit TRBD1. The CDR3 has 16 residues. The germline gives CDR1 SNHLY, CDR2 FYNNEI. With 4 bases clipped from V and 0 bases from J, the junction kept 6 bases outside the gene matches. Variable domain in full (rest from reference TRBV2 and TRBJ1-1): EPEVTQTPSHQVTQMGQEVILRCVPISNHLYFYWYRQILGQKVEFLVSFYNNEISEKSEIFDDQFSVERPDGSNFTLKIRSTKLEDSAMYFCASSAGTGRLNTEAFFGQGTRLTVV.